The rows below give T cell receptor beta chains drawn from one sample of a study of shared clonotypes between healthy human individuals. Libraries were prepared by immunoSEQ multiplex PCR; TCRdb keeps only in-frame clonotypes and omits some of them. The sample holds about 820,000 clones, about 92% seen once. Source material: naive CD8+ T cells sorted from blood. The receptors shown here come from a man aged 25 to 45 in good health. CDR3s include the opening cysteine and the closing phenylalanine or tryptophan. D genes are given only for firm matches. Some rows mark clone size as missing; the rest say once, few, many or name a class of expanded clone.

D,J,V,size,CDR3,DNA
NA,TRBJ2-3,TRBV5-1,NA,CASSLRRTASTDTQYF,TGCGCCAGCAGCTTACGTAGGACAGCGAGCACAGATACGCAGTATTTT
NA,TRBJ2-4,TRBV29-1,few,CSVAGENIQYF,TGCAGCGTCGCAGGAGAAAACATTCAGTACTTC
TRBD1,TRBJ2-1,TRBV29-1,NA,CSVEGSQGASYNEQFF,TGCAGCGTTGAAGGGTCCCAGGGGGCCTCCTACAATGAGCAGTTCTTC
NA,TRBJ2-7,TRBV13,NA,CASSQITVGFEQYF,TGTGCCAGCAGCCAAATAACCGTGGGGTTCGAGCAGTACTTC
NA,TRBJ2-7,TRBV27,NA,CASSLRPYEYEQYF,TGTGCCAGCAGTTTAAGACCCTACGAGTACGAGCAGTACTTC
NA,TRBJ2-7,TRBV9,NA,CASSAPGNSYEQYF,TGTGCCAGCAGCGCACCCGGAAACAGCTACGAGCAGTACTTC
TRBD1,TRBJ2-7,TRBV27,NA,CASTASGQGNEQYF,TGTGCCAGCACGGCGTCAGGACAGGGAAACGAGCAGTACTTC
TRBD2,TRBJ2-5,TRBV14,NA,CASSQDWLAGGPKTQYF,TGTGCCAGCAGCCAAGATTGGCTAGCGGGAGGGCCCAAGACCCAGTACTTC
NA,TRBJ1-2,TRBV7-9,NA,CASSASILGFYGYTF,TGTGCCAGCAGCGCAAGCATTTTGGGTTTTTATGGCTACACCTTC
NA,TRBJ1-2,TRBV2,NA,CAAQLGGGDYGYTF,TGTGCCGCGCAACTCGGGGGGGGAGACTATGGCTACACCTTC
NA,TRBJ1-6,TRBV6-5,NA,CAARGQFNSPLHF,TGTGCCGCCAGGGGTCAGTTTAATTCACCCCTCCACTTT
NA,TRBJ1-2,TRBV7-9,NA,CASSGISTNWRPNYGYTF,TGTGCCAGCAGCGGTATATCGACAAATTGGAGGCCCAACTATGGCTACACCTTC
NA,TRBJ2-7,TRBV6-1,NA,CASSEGRGEQYF,TGTGCCAGCAGTGAAGGCAGGGGCGAGCAGTACTTC
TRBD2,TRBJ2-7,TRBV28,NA,CASTTKREGWEQYF,TGTGCCAGCACCACTAAAAGGGAGGGTTGGGAGCAGTACTTC
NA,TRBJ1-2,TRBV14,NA,CASSPGSQDGYTF,TGTGCCAGCAGCCCGGGCAGTCAAGATGGCTACACCTTC
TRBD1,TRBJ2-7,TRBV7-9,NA,CASSLALLGQDFYEQYF,TGTGCCAGCAGCTTAGCGCTTTTGGGACAGGACTTCTACGAGCAGTACTTC
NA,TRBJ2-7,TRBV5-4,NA,CASSRIPEDRPYEQYF,TGTGCCAGCAGCAGAATCCCCGAGGACAGACCCTACGAGCAGTACTTC
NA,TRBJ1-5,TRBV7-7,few,CARKRSGNQPQHF,TGTGCTAGAAAGAGGTCAGGGAATCAGCCCCAGCATTTT
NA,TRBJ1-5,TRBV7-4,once,CASSLRGQPQHF,TGTGCCAGCAGCCTGAGGGGTCAGCCCCAGCATTTT
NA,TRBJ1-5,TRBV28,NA,CASSLRRGSNQPQHF,TGTGCCAGCAGTTTGCGGCGGGGAAGCAATCAGCCCCAGCATTTT
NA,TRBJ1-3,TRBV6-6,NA,CASSYNSFGGNTIYF,TGTGCCAGCAGTTACAACAGTTTCGGGGGAAACACCATATATTTT
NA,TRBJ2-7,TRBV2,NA,CASSIYGSYEQYF,TGTGCCAGCAGTATCTATGGCTCCTACGAGCAGTACTTC
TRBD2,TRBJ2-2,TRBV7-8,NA,CASSRLAGVGGELFF,TGTGCCAGCAGTCGACTAGCGGGAGTAGGTGGGGAGCTGTTTTTT
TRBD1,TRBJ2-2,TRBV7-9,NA,CASSLRQGRSGELFF,TGTGCCAGCAGCCTCAGACAGGGGCGGTCCGGGGAGCTGTTTTTT
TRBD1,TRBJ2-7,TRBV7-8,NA,CASSLGTGTGIDEQYF,TGTGCCAGCAGCTTAGGGACCGGGACAGGGATCGACGAGCAGTACTTC
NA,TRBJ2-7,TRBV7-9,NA,CASSFPGRSLQNPYEQYF,TGTGCCAGCAGCTTTCCCGGGAGATCCTTACAGAACCCCTACGAGCAGTACTTC
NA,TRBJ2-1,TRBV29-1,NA,CSVRGNSGQYNEQFF,TGCAGCGTCCGAGGTAACAGCGGGCAATACAATGAGCAGTTCTTC
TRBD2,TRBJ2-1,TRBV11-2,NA,CASSGSGSTYNEQFF,TGTGCCAGCAGCGGTAGCGGGAGTACCTACAATGAGCAGTTCTTC
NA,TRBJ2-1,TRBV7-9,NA,CASSSGGQVREGEQFF,TGTGCCAGCAGCTCTGGGGGACAGGTGAGGGAGGGTGAGCAGTTCTTC
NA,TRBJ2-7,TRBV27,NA,CASSFLGDRPYEQYF,TGTGCCAGCAGTTTCCTCGGGGACCGTCCCTACGAGCAGTACTTC
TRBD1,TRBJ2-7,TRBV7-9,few,CASSGQVYEQYF,TGTGCCAGCAGCGGACAGGTTTACGAGCAGTACTTC
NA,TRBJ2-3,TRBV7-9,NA,CASSLGGTDTQYF,TGTGCCAGCAGCTTAGGGGGGACAGATACGCAGTATTTT
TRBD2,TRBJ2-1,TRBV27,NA,CASSLLAGGSDEQFF,TGTGCCAGCAGCCTCTTAGCGGGAGGGTCCGATGAGCAGTTCTTC